The text below deals with one TCR beta chain. Antigen: not known. The sample is drawn from a study of T cell repertoires in cytomegalovirus infection. Overall study context: CMV epitopes, recently identified HLA-C-restricted and well-studied HLA-B-restricted, were used. Indications came from public TCR beta signatures; they pointed to CMV infection and to a matching HLA type. Study-level points and caveats: The cumulative frequency of public TCR beta families identified carriers of CMV plus the relevant HLA. HLA-C-restricted, CMV-specific TCR beta clonotypes were dominant ex vivo.

TCRdb re-analysed the reads in MiXCR, keeping a single row per CDR3 protein. The table includes 250,000 to 300,000 distinct CDR3 sequences, less than 25% detected once. This TCR was recovered from a human donor in good health (CMV status not recorded). Some clones in this sample may be carry-over from other donors' samples. The sequencing here drew on cultured PBMCs, taken from culture after CMV antigen stimulation.

Here the CDR3 reads CASSEGHTNYGYTF. The CDR3 DNA is TGTGCCAGCAGTGAGGGACACACTAACTATGGCTACACCTTC. V usage is TRBV2 and J usage is TRBJ1-2, with D possibly TRBD1 on 6 matching bases. The germline V gene encodes CDR1 SNHLY and CDR2 FYNNEI. This CDR3 is built from 14 residues. Trimming shortened V by 3 bases and J by 0 bases, and 8 bases separated the two germline ends. The complete variable domain, with remaining parts taken from reference TRBV2 and TRBJ1-2, reads EPEVTQTPSHQVTQMGQEVILRCVPISNHLYFYWYRQILGQKVEFLVSFYNNEISEKSEIFDDQFSVERPDGSNFTLKIRSTKLEDSAMYFCASSEGHTNYGYTFGSGTRLTVV.